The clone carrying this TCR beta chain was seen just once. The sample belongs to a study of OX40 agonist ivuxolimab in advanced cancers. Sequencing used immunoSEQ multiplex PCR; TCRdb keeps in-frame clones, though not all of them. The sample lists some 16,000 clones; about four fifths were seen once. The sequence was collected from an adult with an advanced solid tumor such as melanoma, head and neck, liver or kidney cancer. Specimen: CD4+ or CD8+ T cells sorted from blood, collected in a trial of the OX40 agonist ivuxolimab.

The CDR3 DNA is TGTGCCAGCAGCGTCCGGGACAGGGAAACAGATACGCAGTATTTT. This encodes CASSVRDRETDTQYF. The rearrangement uses TRBV7-8 and TRBJ2-3; 9 bases line up with TRBD1. This CDR3 is 15 amino acids long. Germline V gives CDR1 SGHVS, CDR2 FQNEAQ. The junction had 6 bases not matched to a gene; V was cut back by 5 bases and J by 3 bases.